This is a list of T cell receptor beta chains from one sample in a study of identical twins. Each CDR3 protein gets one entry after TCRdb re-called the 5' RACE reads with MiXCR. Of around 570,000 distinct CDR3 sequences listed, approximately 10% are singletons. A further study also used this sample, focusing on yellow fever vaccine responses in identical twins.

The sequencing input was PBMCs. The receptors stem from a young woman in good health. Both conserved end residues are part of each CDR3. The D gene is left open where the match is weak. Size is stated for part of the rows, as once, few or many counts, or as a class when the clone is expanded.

CSVVSDTYEQYF	TGCAGCGTTGTGTCTGACACCTACGAGCAGTACTTC	TRBV29-1	TRBJ2-7	few	NA
CAISEAGAPYEQYF	TGTGCCATCAGTGAGGCAGGGGCTCCATACGAGCAGTACTTC	TRBV10-3	TRBJ2-7	NA	NA
CATLTGESGYTF	TGTGCCACGCTGACAGGGGAAAGCGGCTACACCTTC	TRBV27	TRBJ1-2	few	TRBD1
CASSFSTSGANVLTF	TGTGCCAGCAGCTTTAGTACGTCTGGGGCCAACGTCCTGACTTTC	TRBV7-9	TRBJ2-6	many	NA
CASSSTVSLYTQYF	TGTGCCAGCAGCTCCACAGTCTCACTATATACGCAGTATTTT	TRBV7-9	TRBJ2-3	many	NA
CAIRGLFSTDTQYF	TGTGCCATCCGCGGACTTTTTAGCACAGATACGCAGTATTTT	TRBV27	TRBJ2-3	few	NA
CASSLVPSSYEQYF	TGCGCCAGCAGCTTGGTACCCAGCTCCTACGAGCAGTACTTC	TRBV5-1	TRBJ2-7	many	NA
CASSIGGVNTEAFF	TGTGCCAGTAGTATTGGAGGGGTGAACACTGAAGCTTTCTTT	TRBV19	TRBJ1-1	many	NA
CASSPQGSLNEQFF	TGTGCCAGCAGCCCACAGGGTTCCCTCAATGAGCAGTTCTTC	TRBV6-2/TRBV6-3	TRBJ2-1	NA	NA
CASTQGMLTDTQYF	TGCGCCAGCACTCAGGGGATGCTCACAGATACGCAGTATTTT	TRBV5-1	TRBJ2-3	NA	NA
CAIDRDPSNNEQFF	TGTGCCATTGACCGGGACCCTTCAAACAATGAGCAGTTCTTC	TRBV25-1	TRBJ2-1	NA	NA